Here is one T cell receptor beta chain with its context. The CDR3 has 14 residues. Deletions cut 5 bases from V and 3 bases from J, with 15 bases between. Per the germline V gene, CDR1 is SGHDT and CDR2 is YYEEEE. Profiling relied on immunoSEQ multiplex PCR, and the TCRdb table lists in-frame clones only, not all of them. Here the sample spans some 130,000 clones, 80% being singletons. This entry is derived from a study of blood T cell repertoires in COVID-19. Study information: Collection of acute and convalescent COVID-19 samples took place in the United States, Italy and Spain. The cDNA or gDNA used as material had been derived from T cells, B-cell-depleted T cells, or PBMCs.

This receptor was identified in an older man with acute or convalescent COVID-19. The gene calls are TRBV5-6 and TRBJ2-7; D unclear. Sequences were obtained from peripheral blood. The CDR3 is CASRPVSGRYEQYF. As DNA, the CDR3 is TGTGCCAGCAGACCCGTCTCGGGTCGCTACGAGCAGTACTTC.